This is a list of T cell receptor beta chains from one sample in a study of blood T cell repertoires in COVID-19. Data came from immunoSEQ multiplex PCR; TCRdb stores just in-frame clones and leaves some out. This table has approximately 480,000 clones, approximately 86% appearing once. The sequenced sample consisted of PBMCs or T cells enriched from blood (not recorded which). These TCRs come from a woman younger than 35 who had recovered from COVID-19. Each CDR3 is given with its conserved first and last residue. The D gene is left open where the match is weak. Not all rows give a size; the values are once, few, many and, for expanded clones, a class.

v_call	clone_size	d_call	j_call	cdr3_aa	cdr3_nt
TRBV10-3	.	.	TRBJ2-3	CAARWGLTDTQYF	TGTGCCGCTCGCTGGGGCCTGACAGATACGCAGTATTTT
TRBV30	once	.	TRBJ1-6	CAWGPDGGHNSPLHF	TGTGCCTGGGGGCCGGACGGGGGGCATAATTCACCCCTCCACTTT
TRBV30	.	TRBD1	TRBJ1-2	CASLLPTGDYGYTF	TGTGCCTCACTACTCCCGACAGGGGACTATGGCTACACCTTC
TRBV11-2	.	TRBD2	TRBJ2-3	CASSFPSGGAADTQYF	TGTGCCAGCAGCTTCCCTAGCGGGGGGGCAGCAGATACGCAGTATTTT
TRBV19	.	.	TRBJ1-2	CASRRAPDGSYGYTF	TGTGCCAGTAGGAGGGCCCCAGATGGCTCCTATGGCTACACCTTC
TRBV7-8	.	.	TRBJ2-2	CASSLPGENTGELFF	TGTGCCAGCAGCTTGCCAGGGGAAAACACCGGGGAGCTGTTTTTT
TRBV5-5	.	.	TRBJ1-1	CASRPGVWNTEAFF	TGTGCCAGCAGACCAGGGGTCTGGAACACTGAAGCTTTCTTT
TRBV6-5	.	TRBD2	TRBJ2-3	CASSRLAGGSDTQYF	TGTGCCAGCAGTCGACTAGCGGGGGGCAGTGATACGCAGTATTTT
TRBV3-1/TRBV3-2	.	.	TRBJ1-1	CASSQVDRARANTEAFF	TGTGCCAGCAGCCAAGTGGATAGGGCCAGGGCGAACACTGAAGCTTTCTTT
TRBV30	.	.	TRBJ1-2	CAWGEGPYGYTF	TGTGCTTGGGGGGAGGGGCCCTATGGCTACACCTTC
TRBV11-2	.	.	TRBJ2-5	CASSLDFSGKETQYF	TGTGCCAGCAGCTTAGATTTTAGCGGCAAAGAGACCCAGTACTTC
TRBV7-2	once	TRBD2	TRBJ2-1	CASSFAGGPYEQFF	TGTGCCAGCAGCTTCGCGGGGGGGCCATATGAGCAGTTCTTC
TRBV9	.	.	TRBJ2-5	CASSARLEETQYF	TGTGCCAGCAGCGCCCGACTGGAAGAGACCCAGTACTTC
TRBV24-1	.	TRBD1	TRBJ2-3	CATSDPSGGSGTDTQYF	TGTGCCACCAGTGACCCATCAGGGGGCAGCGGCACAGATACGCAGTATTTT
TRBV9	.	TRBD1	TRBJ1-2	CASSVGTGGSDRRITNYGYTF	TGTGCCAGCAGCGTAGGGACAGGGGGTTCGGATAGGCGGATCACTAACTATGGCTACACCTTC
TRBV4-2	.	TRBD1	TRBJ1-2	CASSPRSGTGGYRGYTF	TGTGCCAGCAGCCCCCGGTCCGGGACAGGGGGCTATCGTGGCTACACCTTC
TRBV7-9	.	.	TRBJ2-3	CASSFAGAKTDTQYF	TGTGCCAGCAGCTTTGCGGGGGCAAAAACAGATACGCAGTATTTT
TRBV3-1/TRBV3-2	.	.	TRBJ2-7	CASSQDFGDGEQYF	TGTGCCAGCAGCCAGGACTTCGGGGATGGCGAGCAGTACTTC
TRBV19	.	TRBD1	TRBJ2-1	CASSRDRTTVEQFF	TGTGCCAGTAGCAGGGACAGGACTACGGTAGAGCAGTTCTTC
TRBV2	.	.	TRBJ1-5	CASSQWGGQEQPQHF	TGTGCCAGCTCCCAATGGGGGGGACAAGAGCAGCCCCAGCATTTT
TRBV27	.	.	TRBJ2-7	CASSFFDEQYF	TGTGCCAGCAGTTTCTTTGACGAGCAGTACTTC
TRBV2	.	.	TRBJ2-1	CASRGHSVDNEQFF	TGTGCCAGCAGGGGGCATTCGGTAGACAATGAGCAGTTCTTC
TRBV15	.	TRBD2	TRBJ2-1	CATSRAPTSELAVDEQFF	TGTGCCACCAGCAGAGCACCTACTAGCGAACTTGCCGTCGATGAGCAGTTCTTC
TRBV28	.	.	TRBJ1-4	CASTSGVRDPPSNEKLFF	TGTGCCAGCACCTCCGGTGTGCGGGACCCCCCATCAAACGAAAAACTGTTTTTT
TRBV10-3	.	.	TRBJ1-1	CAISMMRATEAFF	TGTGCCATCAGCATGATGAGGGCCACTGAAGCTTTCTTT
TRBV30	.	.	TRBJ2-5	CAWSDGGPETQYF	TGTGCCTGGAGTGACGGGGGGCCCGAGACCCAGTACTTC